This TCR beta chain was retrieved from a study of blood T cell repertoires in COVID-19. Study-wide background: PBMCs, B-cell-depleted T cells, or T cells provided the cDNA or gDNA that made up the material.

The protocol was immunoSEQ multiplex PCR, while the TCRdb copy is restricted to in-frame clones and leaves out a portion. This sample yields tens of thousands of clones, of which 80% to 90% are seen a single time; 6.5% to 8% belongs to the top ten. This CDR3 region has 15 residues. The germline V gene has CDR1 SGHTA and CDR2 FQGTGA. Deletions cut 5 bases from V and 1 base from J, with 11 bases between. Sequencing used peripheral blood. The rearrangement uses TRBV7-3 and TRBJ2-2; D may be TRBD2 (5 bases). The sequence derives from a man in his fifties or sixties with active COVID-19. CDR3 in amino acids: CASSIWTENTGELFF. In nucleotides, the CDR3 is TGTGCCAGCAGCATTTGGACTGAGAACACCGGGGAGCTGTTTTTT.